The 10 T cell receptor beta chains reported below all come from one sample, sequenced in a study of T cells expressing NK-cell markers. TCRdb re-called the 5' RACE reads and catalogs CDR3 proteins one per entry, DNA excluded. The sample table sets out about 160,000 distinct CDR3 sequences. The sample comprised blood T cells: a sorted CD56 or NKG2C T cell subset, CD4+ or CD8+ T cells, or bulk PBMC T cells (not recorded which). These receptors all come from a woman aged 18-69 years in good health.

J is TRBJ2-3 and V is TRBV5-1. CDR1 SGHRS and CDR2 YFSETQ come from the germline V gene. This CDR3 is built from 14 residues. The CDR3 is CASSLGDNQDTQYF.

CDR3 in amino acids: CASSLEGDGSPLHF. The genes are TRBV5-1 and TRBJ1-6; the D call from TCRdb, TRBD1, cannot be confirmed without DNA. The CDR3 extends over 14 amino acids. The germline gives CDR1 SGHRS, CDR2 YFSETQ.

The chain combines TRBV2 with TRBJ2-1; as DNA is missing, the TRBD1 call by TCRdb cannot be tested. Germline V gives CDR1 SNHLY, CDR2 FYNNEI. This CDR3 is built from 14 residues. This chain's CDR3 is CASRVRGPNNEQFF.

The chain uses TRBV5-1 and TRBJ1-4; TCRdb indicates TRBD1, and absent DNA this call remains unverified. In germline, CDR1 is SGHRS, CDR2 YFSETQ. The CDR3 runs 16 residues. CDR3 in amino acids: CASSTGTIATNEKLFF.

The rearrangement joins TRBV12-3 or TRBV12-4 to TRBJ1-1; TCRdb's D call of TRBD1 is untestable without DNA. The CDR3 consists of 13 residues. CDR3 residues: CASREGGNTEAFF.

The chain links TRBV5-1 to TRBJ1-1; the D call of TRBD1 rests on TCRdb alone, since no DNA is present to check it. From germline, CDR1 is SGHRS and CDR2 YFSETQ. The CDR3 is 16 residues long. This CDR3 is CASSLGTGWENTEAFF.

This chain connects TRBV12-3 or TRBV12-4 to TRBJ1-1; TCRdb's D call of TRBD1 is untestable without DNA. This CDR3 comprises 15 residues. The CDR3 region is CASSRGQGSGTEAFF.

The chain uses TRBV20-1 and TRBJ1-2. The CDR3 has 11 amino acids. The germline CDR1 and CDR2 sequences are DFQATT and SNEGSKA (reference sequence). The CDR3 sequence: CSASSNYGYTF.

The chain combines TRBV12-3 or TRBV12-4 with TRBJ1-2. This CDR3 is 14 amino acids long. The CDR3: CASSPAGGNYGYTF.

The chain has TRBV5-6 and TRBJ2-5; there is no DNA to check the TCRdb D call of TRBD1. The CDR3 length is 16 residues. Germline V gives CDR1 SGHDT, CDR2 YYEEEE. CDR3 residues: CASSPNAGTHQETQYF.